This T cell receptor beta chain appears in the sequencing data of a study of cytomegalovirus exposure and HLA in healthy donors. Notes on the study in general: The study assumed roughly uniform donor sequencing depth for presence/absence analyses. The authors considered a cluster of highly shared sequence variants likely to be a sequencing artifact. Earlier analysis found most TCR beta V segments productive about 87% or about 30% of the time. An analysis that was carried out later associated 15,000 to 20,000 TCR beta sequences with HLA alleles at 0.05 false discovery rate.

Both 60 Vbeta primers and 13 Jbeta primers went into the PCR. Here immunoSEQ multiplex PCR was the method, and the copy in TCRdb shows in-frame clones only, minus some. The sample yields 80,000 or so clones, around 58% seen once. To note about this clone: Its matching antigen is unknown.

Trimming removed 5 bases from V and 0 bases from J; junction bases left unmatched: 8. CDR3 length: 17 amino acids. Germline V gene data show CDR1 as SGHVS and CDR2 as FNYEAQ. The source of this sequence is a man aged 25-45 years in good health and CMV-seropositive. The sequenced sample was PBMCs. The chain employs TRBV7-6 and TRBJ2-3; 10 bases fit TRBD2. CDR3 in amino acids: CASSNRKLAGSTDTQYF. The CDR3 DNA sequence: TGTGCCAGCAGCAACCGTAAACTAGCGGGGAGCACAGATACGCAGTATTTT.